This T cell receptor beta chain was identified in a study of OX40 agonist ivuxolimab in advanced cancers. Whole-study results and caveats: Doses of 0.1 to 3.0 mg/kg were accompanied by clonal expansion of CD4+ and CD8+ blood T cells by week 6.

Measured with immunoSEQ multiplex PCR; TCRdb has only the in-frame clones, and not every one. The sample has 57,000 or so clones, 80% to 85% seen once. Concerning this clone itself: What it recognizes is unknown.

V lost 2 bases, J lost 5 bases, and 11 bases lay in between. From germline, CDR1 is SGDLS and CDR2 YYNGEE. The CDR3 totals 15 residues. The chain is built from TRBV9 and TRBJ1-6, with D perhaps TRBD1 (6 bases). This TCR was recovered from an adult with an advanced solid tumor such as melanoma, head and neck, liver or kidney cancer. This specimen was CD4+ or CD8+ T cells sorted from blood, taken in a trial of the OX40 agonist ivuxolimab. CDR3 in DNA: TGTGCCAGCAGCGTTCGGGACAAGAATAATTCACCCCTCCACTTT. It codes for CASSVRDKNNSPLHF.